This entry features one T cell receptor (beta chain) sequence. Its antigen is undetermined. The CDR3 sequence is 13 residues long. Germline CDR1 MDHEN, CDR2 SYDVKM. The V and J ends lost 5 bases and 8 bases respectively, with 14 bases between them. The primer mix had 60 Vbeta and 13 Jbeta primers. Assay used: immunoSEQ multiplex PCR; TCRdb lists only in-frame clones, some missing. The data hold approximately 160,000 clones, with around 80% observed a single time. The data originate from a study of cytomegalovirus exposure and HLA in healthy donors. Whole-study findings and limits: It was in a later analysis that TCR association rates were seen to vary by HLA locus, highest for DRB1 and lowest for HLA-C.

The chain recombines TRBV28 with TRBJ2-3; no clear D gene. The source of this sequence is a girl between 5 and 17 years old in good health and CMV-seropositive. The sample consisted of PBMCs. CDR3 sequence reads: CASSPPPRGTQYF. The CDR3 bases are TGTGCCAGCAGTCCCCCCCCCAGAGGTACGCAGTATTTT.